This T cell receptor (beta chain) was recovered during a study of read filtering for tumor transcriptome and immune sequencing (TCRdb year 2020). At the level of the whole study: The cohort had about 17 male and more than 12 female patients with a mean age of around 66 years, ranging from about 45 to 85. After DNase treatment, whole-transcriptome libraries were prepared using the TruSeq RNA Access Library Prep Kit. Under revised international staging, about 8 patients fell into R-ISS I, approximately 15 into R-ISS II and six or seven into R-ISS III. TCR-region mapped reads per sample ranged from about 3.5 to 10.27 million with IR-seq versus only roughly 85 to 1273 with RNA-seq. A main aim was a read-filtering strategy for immune repertoire data, specifically whether clonotypes supported by a single read should be removed. Using the same bone marrow samples, the study compared TCR repertoires obtained by targeted immune repertoire sequencing with those obtained by bulk whole-transcriptome sequencing.

Each patient had bone marrow sampled at the time of active disease. Ficoll-Hypaque density gradient centrifugation was used to isolate the bone marrow mononuclear cells. To remove myeloma plasma cells, the cells were labeled with CD138 magnetic microbeads on a MACS separator, and CD138-negative cells were then collected by negative selection. Flow cytometry with CD138 antibodies on an Attune NxT was used to check how pure the isolated cells were. TRIzol reagent was used to extract total RNA, and a NanoDrop spectrophotometer was used to quantify the extracted RNA. For each patient, the CD138-negative bone marrow sample underwent paired RNA-seq and IR-seq. The germline V gene provides CDR1 SQVTM and CDR2 ANQGSEA. Including the terminal cysteine and phenylalanine, the CDR3 comprises 13 residues. CDR3 DNA is the only sequence kept; it has 39 bases, read in frame from the first base. Note on this clonotype: This receptor's antigen is unknown. A much larger clone lies a single base off, so this may be a read error.

Starting from 400 ng RNA, TCR libraries were constructed with the Immunoverse kit using molecular barcoded adaptors that cover the alpha/delta and beta/gamma chains. TCR library preparation was performed with the same RNA that was used for transcriptome sequencing. Sequencing of TCR libraries was carried out on an Illumina HiSeq 4000 with 2 x 150 cycles. The published analysis was carried out like this. TCR reads were aligned to human V, D, J and C references and assembled into CDR3 clonotypes with MiXCR, including quality filtering and error correction. The tcR package in R was used to analyze clonotype counts and gene usage diversity. For inspection of raw mapping reads, RNA-seq reads were mapped by STAR aligner version 2.5.3a onto GRCh37 of the human genome. To test the effect of sequencing depth on detected clonotypes, IR-seq fastq files were randomly downsampled using Seqtk 1.3. Clones were called with MiXCR by TCRdb after fastp trimmed the public reads at Q25, and only in-frame beta chains were retained. Identical CDR3 protein sequences are pooled into one entry, listed with their most common genes and DNA. The authors' filters were not applied to this entry. The sample table records more than 70,000 distinct CDR3 sequences; 20% to 25% of these occur just once. Of the sample, about an eighth is held by the ten largest clones.

Here is what the overall study found, with its caveats: The correlation between IR-seq and RNA-seq shared clonotype proportions was increased by removal of single-read clonotypes. Rather than purified T cells, the sorted CD138-negative fraction was a mixed bone marrow immune population. In IR-seq, single-read clonotypes were 80% to 90% of clonotypes but about 3.5% of total reads; in RNA-seq they were around 75% of clonotypes and less than 45% of reads. Clonotypes were captured by IR-seq at much higher depth and more reliably than by RNA-seq, and smaller IR-seq throughput was sufficient for identification of most shared clonotypes.

This sequence was found in a donor over 35 with multiple myeloma. Here the chain combines TRBV29-1 and TRBJ2-3; the D gene lacks a confident call. The material sequenced was a population of CD138-negative cells sorted from bone marrow. In light of the paper, this sample's cell subset or site label describes: bone marrow mononuclear cells depleted of CD138+ plasma/myeloma cells by negative magnetic selection. CDR3 loop: CNVRKPVGDTQYF. The bases are TGCAACGTTCGTAAACCGGTGGGAGATACGCAGTATTTT.